This T cell receptor beta chain was observed in a study of cytomegalovirus exposure and HLA in healthy donors. Overall study results and limits: Later examination showed HLA-associated TCR beta chains had greater clonal expansion than equally common others. For presence/absence analyses, sequencing depth was assumed to be roughly uniform across donors.

With 60 Vbeta and 13 Jbeta primers, the PCR was carried out. Some clones are missing from TCRdb's copy, which holds only in-frame ones; the method was immunoSEQ multiplex PCR. The sample consists of more than 90,000 clones, 60% to 85% of them appearing once. CDR3 length: 11 residues. Per the germline V gene, CDR1 is SQVTM and CDR2 is ANQGSEA. As concerns this clone: Its antigen remains unknown. An end of the junction differs from the germline gene, which may be a read error.

This chain uses TRBV29-1 with TRBJ2-3; D not certain. This TCR was sampled from a man in his fifties in good health and CMV-seropositive. Sequences were obtained from PBMCs. CDR3 loop: CSVDRTDMQYF. In DNA, the CDR3 is TGCAGCGTTGATCGCACAGATATGCAGTATTTT.